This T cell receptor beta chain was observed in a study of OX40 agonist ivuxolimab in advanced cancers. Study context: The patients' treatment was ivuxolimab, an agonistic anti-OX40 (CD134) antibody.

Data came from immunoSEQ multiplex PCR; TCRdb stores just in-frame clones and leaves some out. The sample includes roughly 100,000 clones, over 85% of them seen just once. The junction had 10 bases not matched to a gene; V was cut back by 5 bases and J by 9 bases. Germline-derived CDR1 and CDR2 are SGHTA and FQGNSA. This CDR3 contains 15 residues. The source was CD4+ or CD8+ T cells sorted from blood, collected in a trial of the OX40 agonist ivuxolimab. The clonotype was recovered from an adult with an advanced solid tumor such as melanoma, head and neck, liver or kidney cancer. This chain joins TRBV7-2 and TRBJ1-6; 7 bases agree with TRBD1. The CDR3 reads CASSQNRGTGSPLHF. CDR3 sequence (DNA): TGTGCCAGCAGCCAAAACAGGGGTACTGGTTCACCCCTCCACTTT.